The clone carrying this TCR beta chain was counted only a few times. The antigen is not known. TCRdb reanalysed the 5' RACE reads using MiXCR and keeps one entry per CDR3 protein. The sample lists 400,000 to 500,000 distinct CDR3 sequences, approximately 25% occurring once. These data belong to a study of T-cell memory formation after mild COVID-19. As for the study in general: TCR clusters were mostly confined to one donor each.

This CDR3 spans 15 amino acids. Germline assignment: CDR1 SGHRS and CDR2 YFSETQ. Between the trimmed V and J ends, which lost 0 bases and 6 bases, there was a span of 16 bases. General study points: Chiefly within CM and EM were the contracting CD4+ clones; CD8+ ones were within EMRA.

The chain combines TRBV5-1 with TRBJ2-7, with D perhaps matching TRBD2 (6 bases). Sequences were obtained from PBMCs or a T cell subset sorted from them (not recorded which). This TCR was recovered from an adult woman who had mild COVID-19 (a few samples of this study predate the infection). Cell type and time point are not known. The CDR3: CASSLDRGRGGEQYF. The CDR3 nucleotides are TGCGCCAGCAGCTTGGATCGGGGTAGGGGAGGCGAGCAGTACTTC. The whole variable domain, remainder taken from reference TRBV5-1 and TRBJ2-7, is KAGVTQTPRYLIKTRGQQVTLSCSPISGHRSVSWYQQTPGQGLQFLFEYFSETQRNKGNFPGRFSGRQFSNSRSEMNVSTLELGDSALYLCASSLDRGRGGEQYFGPGTRLTVT.